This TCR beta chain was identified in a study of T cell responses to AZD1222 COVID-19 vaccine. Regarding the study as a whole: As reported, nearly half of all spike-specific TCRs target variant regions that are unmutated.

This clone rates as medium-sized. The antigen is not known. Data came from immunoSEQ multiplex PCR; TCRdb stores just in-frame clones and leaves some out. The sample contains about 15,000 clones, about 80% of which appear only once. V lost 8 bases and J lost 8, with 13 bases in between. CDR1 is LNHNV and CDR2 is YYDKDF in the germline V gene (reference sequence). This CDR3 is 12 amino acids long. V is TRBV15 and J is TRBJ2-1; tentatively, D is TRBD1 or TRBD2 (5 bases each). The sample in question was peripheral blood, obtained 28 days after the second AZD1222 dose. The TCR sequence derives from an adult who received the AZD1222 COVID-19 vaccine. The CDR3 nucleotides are TGTGCCACCGGAGAGGGGCGCGATGAGCAGTTCTTC. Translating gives CATGEGRDEQFF.